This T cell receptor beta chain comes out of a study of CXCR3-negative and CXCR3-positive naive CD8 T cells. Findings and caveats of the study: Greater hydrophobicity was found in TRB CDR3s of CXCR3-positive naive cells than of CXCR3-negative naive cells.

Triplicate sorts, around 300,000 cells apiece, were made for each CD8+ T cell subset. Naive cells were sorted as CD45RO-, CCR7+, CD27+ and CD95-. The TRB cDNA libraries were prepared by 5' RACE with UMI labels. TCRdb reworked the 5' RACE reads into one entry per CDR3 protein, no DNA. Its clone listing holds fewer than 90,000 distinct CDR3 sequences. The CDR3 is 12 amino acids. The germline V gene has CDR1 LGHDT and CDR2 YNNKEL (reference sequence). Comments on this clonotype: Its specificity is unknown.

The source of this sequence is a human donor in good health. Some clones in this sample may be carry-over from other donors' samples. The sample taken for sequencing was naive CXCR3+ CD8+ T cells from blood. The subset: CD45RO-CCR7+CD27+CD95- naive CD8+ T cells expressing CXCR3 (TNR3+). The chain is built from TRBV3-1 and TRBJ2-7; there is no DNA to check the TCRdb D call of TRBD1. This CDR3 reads CASSPTGAEQYF.